One TCR beta chain is described in this entry. Only in-frame clones appear in the TCRdb table, and some are missing; sequencing was by immunoSEQ multiplex PCR. The data show around 73,000 clones, 75% to 90% seen once. This sample is drawn from a study of T cell responses to AZD1222 COVID-19 vaccine. The germline V and J ends were trimmed by 11 bases and 2 bases, with 11 bases remaining between them. Germline CDR1 reads KGHDR; CDR2 reads SFDVKD. The CDR3 is 12 residues long. Sequencing used peripheral blood, obtained 28 days after the second AZD1222 dose. This sequence was found in an adult who received the AZD1222 COVID-19 vaccine. The J gene is TRBJ1-2, the V gene TRBV24-1, with D tentatively TRBD1 (5 bases). The CDR3 is CAIGRGNYGYTF. The CDR3 region has the DNA TGTGCCATCGGGCGGGGGAACTATGGCTACACCTTC.